This T cell receptor beta chain was recorded in a study of shared clonotypes between healthy human individuals. Sequencing used immunoSEQ multiplex PCR; TCRdb keeps in-frame clones, though not all of them. The sample holds millions of clones, more than 85% seen once. Terminally differentiated effector memory CD45RA+ cells were excluded from the naive CD8 cells, which were CD45RO-negative and positively selected for CCR7. V trimming: 4 bases; J trimming: 0 bases; junction bases outside the gene matches: 7. The germline V gene has CDR1 SEHNR and CDR2 FQNEAQ (reference sequence). This CDR3 has 16 amino acids.

The receptor comes from a man aged 18 to 30 in good health. Some clones in this sample may be carry-over from other donors' samples. The chain employs TRBV7-9 and TRBJ2-7; TRBD2 matches at 9 bases. The sequenced sample consisted of naive CD8+ T cells from PBMCs. This CDR3 reads CASSSLAGESSYEQYF. The CDR3 region has the DNA TGTGCCAGCAGCTCCTTAGCGGGGGAAAGCTCCTACGAGCAGTACTTC.